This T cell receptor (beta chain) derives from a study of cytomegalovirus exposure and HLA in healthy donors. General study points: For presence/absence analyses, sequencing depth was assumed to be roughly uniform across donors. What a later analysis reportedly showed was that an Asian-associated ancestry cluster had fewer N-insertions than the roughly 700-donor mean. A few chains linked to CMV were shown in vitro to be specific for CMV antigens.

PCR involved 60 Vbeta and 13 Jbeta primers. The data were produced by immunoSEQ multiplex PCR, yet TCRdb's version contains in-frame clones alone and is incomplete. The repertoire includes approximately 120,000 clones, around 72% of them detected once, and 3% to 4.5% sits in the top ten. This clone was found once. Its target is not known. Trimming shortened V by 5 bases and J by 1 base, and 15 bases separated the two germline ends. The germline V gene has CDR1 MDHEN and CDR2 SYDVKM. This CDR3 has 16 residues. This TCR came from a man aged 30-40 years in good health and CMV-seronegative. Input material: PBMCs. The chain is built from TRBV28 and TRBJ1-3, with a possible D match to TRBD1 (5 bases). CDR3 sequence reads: CASSAPRGGSGNTIYF. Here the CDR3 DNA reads TGTGCCAGCAGTGCGCCCCGGGGGGGGTCTGGAAACACCATATATTTT.